This T cell receptor (beta chain) stems from a study of T cell responses to AZD1222 COVID-19 vaccine. Data came from immunoSEQ multiplex PCR; TCRdb stores just in-frame clones and leaves some out. The sample contains some 130,000 clones, about 91% of which appear only once. The ends were cut back, 3 bases at V and 7 bases at J, with 15 bases in the middle. Germline CDR1 reads KGHSH; CDR2 reads LQKENI. CDR3 length: 14 residues. This receptor was obtained from an adult who received the AZD1222 COVID-19 vaccine. The chain uses TRBV18 and TRBJ1-1; D gene unclear. The source material was peripheral blood, sampled 28 days after the second AZD1222 dose. This CDR3 reads CASSPSTVLSEAFF. In DNA, the CDR3 is TGTGCCAGCTCACCCAGTACAGTCCTCAGTGAAGCTTTCTTT.